The entry below describes one TCR beta chain. Using immunoSEQ multiplex PCR, the repertoire was profiled, and TCRdb retains in-frame clones only, with some absent. There are about 610,000 clones in the sample; 88% occur only once, and 0.0095% to 0.012% lies in the top ten. The CDR3 is made up of 18 amino acids. V lost 1 base and J 0 bases, leaving 13 bases between the germline ends. Germline assignment: CDR1 LGHNA and CDR2 YNFKEQ. These data originate in a study of shared T cell receptors in the human thymus. The same sample was also studied in work on human thymus T cells. As reported in that work: Corrective heart surgery yielded the resections from which the thymus tissue came. Related research found strongly overlapping thymic repertoires in unrelated individuals.

This sequence was found in a boy younger than two with a congenital heart defect. The gene calls are TRBV4-2 and TRBJ2-6; perhaps TRBD1 as D (6 bases). The sample taken for sequencing was thymocytes. The CDR3: CASSQGGGVGSGANVLTF. Written as DNA, the CDR3 is TGTGCCAGCAGCCAAGGAGGGGGAGTGGGCTCTGGGGCCAACGTCCTGACTTTC.